What follows are 28 T cell receptor beta chains derived from one specimen sequenced in a study of T cells in Graves' hyperthyroidism and ophthalmopathy. Researchers amplified the TCR beta CDR3 regions from RNA transcripts. HTBI primers were the set used in a first-round RT-PCR of the TCR CDR3. A single record per CDR3 protein comes from TCRdb applying MiXCR to the multiplex PCR reads. The table includes 730,000 or so distinct CDR3 sequences, under 20% detected once. The sample consisted of blood. Receptor source: a woman aged 50 to 60 with Graves' hyperthyroidism that later progressed to Graves' ophthalmopathy.

At least ten counts were recorded for this clonotype. The chain is built from TRBV20-1 and TRBJ2-3; the match to TRBD2 covers 9 bases. Germline-derived CDR1 and CDR2 are DFQATT and SNEGSKA (reference sequence). The CDR3 is made up of 15 amino acids. With V trimmed by 4 bases and J by 2 bases, 7 bases remained unmatched. The CDR3 sequence: CSAIGLAFATDTQYF. The CDR3 coding sequence is TGCAGTGCTATAGGACTAGCGTTCGCCACAGATACGCAGTATTTT.

This clonotype was detected ten times or more. The chain employs TRBV27 and TRBJ2-1; 11 bases map to TRBD2. The CDR3 is made up of 13 amino acids. The V gene's germline CDR1 is MNHEY and CDR2 SMNVEV (reference sequence). The V segment lost 6 bases and the J segment 7 bases; nucleotides outside the gene matches: 2. The DNA for the CDR3 is TGTGCCAGCAGGACTAGCGGGGCAAATGAGCAGTTCTTC. It is translated as CASRTSGANEQFF.

V is TRBV29-1 and J is TRBJ2-5; 7 positions match TRBD2. After removal of 3 bases from V and 0 bases from J, the junction contained 10 bases not matched to a gene. Germline assignment: CDR1 SQVTM and CDR2 ANQGSEA. This CDR3 contains 16 residues. The CDR3 reads CSVEHVGGEYQETQYF. CDR3 nucleotides: TGCAGCGTTGAGCACGTGGGGGGGGAATACCAAGAGACCCAGTACTTC.

A few counts support this clonotype. V and J are TRBV20-1 and TRBJ1-5; TRBD1 agrees at 10 bases. The CDR3 has 14 amino acids. Losses at the gene ends were 6 bases for V and 5 bases for J; bases not matched to a gene: 7. CDR1 DFQATT and CDR2 SNEGSKA come from the germline V gene (reference sequence). Written as DNA, the CDR3 is TGCAGTGCCATACGGACAGGGGGGGATCAGCCCCAGCATTTT. Amino acid sequence: CSAIRTGGDQPQHF.

The chain combines TRBV27 with TRBJ2-7; D remains ambiguous. Per the germline V gene, CDR1 is MNHEY and CDR2 is SMNVEV (reference sequence). The length of the CDR3 is 13 residues. V was clipped by 4 bases and J by 2 bases, with 9 bases between them. The CDR3 nucleotides are TGTGCCAGCAGTTGGAAGGAGACCTACGAGCAGTACTTC. Translating gives CASSWKETYEQYF.

The genes are TRBV20-1 and TRBJ2-5; no definite D call. The germline V and J ends were trimmed by 6 bases and 9 bases, with 11 bases remaining between them. CDR1 DFQATT and CDR2 SNEGSKA come from the germline V gene (reference sequence). This CDR3 region has 10 residues. The CDR3 loop is CSAEVEAQYF. The CDR3 DNA reads TGCAGTGCGGAAGTTGAGGCCCAGTACTTC.

This clonotype appeared many times. This chain joins TRBV5-6 and TRBJ1-1; 8 positions agree with TRBD1. This CDR3 has 13 amino acids. The junction had 5 bases not matched to a gene; V was cut back by 0 bases and J by 10 bases. The germline V gene encodes CDR1 SGHDT and CDR2 YYEEEE. CDR3 sequence reads: CASSLGRGRGAFF. The CDR3 DNA follows: TGTGCCAGCAGCTTGGGCAGGGGGCGTGGAGCTTTCTTT.

About this clonotype: A read error may account for a junction end that differs from germline. The chain couples TRBV7-2 to TRBJ2-3, with 7 bases that match TRBD2. There are 16 residues in the CDR3. Germline V gene sequence: CDR1 SGHTA, CDR2 FQGNSA. In nucleotides, the CDR3 is TGTGGCAGCAGCGGAGGACTAGTGTCTCTTTCAGATACGCAGTATTTT. Protein product: CGSSGGLVSLSDTQYF.

The sample holds many counts of this clonotype. The chain employs TRBV5-1 and TRBJ2-5, with D perhaps TRBD1 (6 bases). Trimming cost V 6 bases and J 2 bases, with 17 bases left between them. The germline CDR1 and CDR2 sequences are SGHRS and YFSETQ. CDR3 length equals 15 residues. The CDR3 protein is CASTSTTGSQETQYF. The CDR3 DNA reads TGCGCCAGCACTTCGACGACAGGTAGTCAAGAGACCCAGTACTTC.

The chain joins TRBV12-3 or TRBV12-4 to TRBJ2-1; D may be TRBD2 (5 bases). Trimming stripped 8 bases from V and 0 bases from J, with 14 bases between. This CDR3 spans 15 amino acids. The CDR3 loop is CASAASGSSYNEQFF. In DNA form, the CDR3 reads TGTGCCAGCGCAGCGTCGGGGAGCTCCTACAATGAGCAGTTCTTC.

In its sample, this clonotype was seen a few times. The CDR3 DNA follows: TGTGCCTCGGGGCAGCCAACCGGGGATACGCAGTATTTT. Its translation is CASGQPTGDTQYF. The V call is TRBV6-2 or TRBV6-3, the J call TRBJ2-3; perhaps D is TRBD1 or TRBD2 (5 bases each). V dropped 11 bases and J dropped 6 bases, with 18 bases sitting between them. CDR3 length equals 13 residues. CDR1 and CDR2 from the germline V gene are MNHEY and SVGEGT.

V gene TRBV6-1 combines with J gene TRBJ2-7, with 8 bases lining up with TRBD2. The CDR3 runs 16 residues. CDR1 is MNHNS, CDR2 SASEGT, per germline. Trimming at V came to 5 bases and at J to 3 bases, leaving 12 bases not matched to a gene. CDR3 sequence (DNA): TGTGCCAGCAGTAACTGGGCCGGGGGGGTCTTCTACGAGCAGTACTTC. It codes for CASSNWAGGVFYEQYF.

This rearrangement joins TRBV19 to TRBJ2-3, with D possibly being TRBD2 (5 bases). From germline, CDR1 is LNHDA and CDR2 SQIVND (reference sequence). Trimming cost V 1 base and J 1 base, with 15 bases left between them. The CDR3 is 17 residues long. CDR3 sequence: CASSIGSGGPRTDTQYF. Written as DNA, the CDR3 is TGTGCCAGTAGTATAGGGAGCGGTGGCCCGCGCACAGATACGCAGTATTTT.

Regarding this clonotype: A read error is possible here, since a much larger clone lies one base away. The rearrangement links TRBV3-1 to TRBJ2-1, with 9 bases identical to TRBD1. The germline V gene has CDR1 LGHDT and CDR2 YNNKEL (reference sequence). V was clipped by 2 bases and J by 6 bases; unmatched bases: 8. The CDR3 is 16 amino acids. Here the CDR3 reads CASSQYFGTGSNEQFF. The CDR3 DNA reads TGTGCCAGCAGCCAATATTTCGGGACAGGGTCCAATGAGCAGTTCTTC.

The rearrangement joins TRBV11-2 to TRBJ2-7; 11 bases line up with TRBD2. In germline, CDR1 is SGHAT, CDR2 FQNNGV. The ends lost 5 bases at V and 5 bases at J; junction bases unmatched: 17. The CDR3 runs 18 residues. The CDR3 sequence: CASSPRLGSGGALHEQYF. CDR3 DNA sequence: TGTGCCAGCAGCCCCCGGCTGGGTAGCGGGGGGGCCTTACACGAGCAGTACTTC. The complete variable domain, with remaining parts taken from reference TRBV11-2 and TRBJ2-7, reads EAGVAQSPRYKIIEKRQSVAFWCNPISGHATLYWYQQILGQGPKLLIQFQNNGVVDDSQLPKDRFSAERLKGVDSTLKIQPAKLEDSAVYLCASSPRLGSGGALHEQYFGPGTRLTVT.

This clonotype was counted at least ten times. The chain carries TRBV3-1 and TRBJ2-1, with D hard to call. The CDR3 totals 15 residues. Trimming left V 3 bases short and J 3 bases short, with 12 bases between. The germline V gene encodes CDR1 LGHDT and CDR2 YNNKEL (reference sequence). CDR3 bases: TGTGCCAGCAGCCACCGGGTCGAGATCTACAATGAGCAGTTCTTC. Translating it yields CASSHRVEIYNEQFF.

This clonotype showed up many times. CDR3 DNA sequence: TGCAGTGCCCCGGACCGGACTGGACATCAGCCCCAGCATTTT. It yields the protein CSAPDRTGHQPQHF. This chain joins TRBV20-1 and TRBJ1-5; D remains ambiguous. V shed 6 bases and J shed 5 bases, with 17 bases lying between them. The CDR3 runs to 14 residues. CDR1 is DFQATT, CDR2 SNEGSKA, per germline (reference sequence).

The rearrangement links TRBV7-9 to TRBJ1-1, with D uncertain. The CDR3 is 15 residues long. V lost 5 bases, J lost 5 bases, and 18 bases lay in between. From germline, CDR1 is SEHNR and CDR2 FQNEAQ (reference sequence). Here the CDR3 reads CASSPSVAAKTEAFF. Here the CDR3 DNA reads TGTGCCAGCAGCCCTAGTGTTGCGGCTAAGACTGAAGCTTTCTTT.

CDR3 region: CASRGVYSTDTQYF. In DNA, the CDR3 is TGTGCCAGCAGGGGGGTTTATAGCACAGATACGCAGTATTTT. This chain uses TRBV12-3 or TRBV12-4 with TRBJ2-3; possibly TRBD1 or TRBD2 for D (5 bases each). The CDR3 runs 14 residues. V shed 6 bases and J shed 0 bases, with 10 bases lying between them.

This clonotype was counted ten times or more. V and J are TRBV20-1 and TRBJ2-7; the D gene is possibly TRBD1 (5 bases). Per the germline V gene, CDR1 is DFQATT and CDR2 is SNEGSKA (reference sequence). The germline V and J ends were trimmed by 0 bases and 6 bases, with 15 bases remaining between them. The CDR3 covers 14 residues. The CDR3 reads CSARDQGAWGEQYF. CDR3 DNA: TGCAGTGCTAGAGATCAAGGGGCTTGGGGCGAGCAGTACTTC.

The sample holds a few counts of this clonotype. This chain joins TRBV20-1 and TRBJ1-5; the D is unclear. The germline CDR1 and CDR2 sequences are DFQATT and SNEGSKA (reference sequence). The CDR3 sequence is 12 residues long. V was cut by 5 bases and J by 7 bases, with 12 bases left in between. CDR3 sequence: CSAQRGRQPQHF. CDR3 nucleotides: TGCAGTGCTCAAAGAGGGAGGCAGCCCCAGCATTTT.

Only a few counts were recorded for this clonotype. The gene calls are TRBV12-3 or TRBV12-4 and TRBJ1-2, with TRBD1 matching 7 bases. The V segment lost 1 base and the J segment 8 bases; nucleotides outside the gene matches: 10. The CDR3 contains 15 residues. CDR3 sequence (DNA): TGTGCCAGCAGTTTAGACAGGGGAAGCGTCGGGGGCTACACCTTC. Protein sequence: CASSLDRGSVGGYTF.

This clonotype appeared many times. The chain links TRBV5-1 to TRBJ2-3; possibly TRBD1 for D (6 bases). V was pared by 4 bases and J by 2 bases, with 11 bases between. The CDR3 totals 14 residues. Germline V CDR1 and CDR2: SGHRS, YFSETQ. The CDR3 reads CASSPGQYTDTQYF. CDR3 coding DNA: TGCGCCAGCAGCCCGGGACAATACACAGATACGCAGTATTTT.

This clonotype was counted only a few times. The J gene is TRBJ1-6, the V gene TRBV7-9; no definite D call. The CDR3 covers 16 residues. Germline loops: CDR1 SEHNR, CDR2 FQNEAQ (reference sequence). Trimming removed 1 base from V and 5 bases from J, with 12 bases in between. In DNA form, the CDR3 reads TGTGCCAGCAGCTTAGGTGGAGGTAGGGATAATTCACCCCTCCACTTT. Its protein product is CASSLGGGRDNSPLHF.

This clonotype was detected ten times or more. This sequence joins TRBV6-5 and TRBJ1-1, with TRBD1 identical over 11 bases. Per the germline V gene, CDR1 is MNHEY and CDR2 is SVGAGI. V gave up 0 bases and J gave up 6 bases; unmatched junction bases: 9. This CDR3 spans 17 amino acids. Here the CDR3 reads CASSYSRDRGIEAEAFF. As DNA, the CDR3 is TGTGCCAGCAGTTACTCGAGGGACAGGGGGATTGAGGCTGAAGCTTTCTTT.

This clonotype showed up just a few times. The chain employs TRBV20-1 and TRBJ1-6; D is possibly TRBD1 (6 bases). Trimming stripped 1 base from V and 6 bases from J, with 13 bases between. The germline V gene encodes CDR1 DFQATT and CDR2 SNEGSKA (reference sequence). The CDR3 spans 15 residues. The CDR3 sequence: CSARVTGASNSPLHF. The CDR3 bases are TGCAGTGCTAGAGTTACGGGGGCCAGTAATTCACCCCTCCACTTT.

This clonotype was seen a single time. The gene calls are TRBV11-2 and TRBJ1-5; 10 bases are a match to TRBD1. The ends lost 9 bases at V and 2 bases at J; junction bases unmatched: 10. This CDR3 has 16 amino acids. The germline CDR1 and CDR2 sequences are SGHAT and FQNNGV. In DNA form, the CDR3 reads TGTGCCAGTAGCGTTCGGACAGGGGGAGGCAATCAGCCCCAGCATTTT. It encodes CASSVRTGGGNQPQHF.

This clonotype was counted at least ten times. The V call is TRBV5-5, the J call TRBJ2-1, with TRBD1 matching over 8 bases. The ends lost 0 bases at V and 12 bases at J; junction bases unmatched: 5. This CDR3 comprises 13 residues. The V gene's germline CDR1 is SGHKS and CDR2 YYEKEE (reference sequence). The CDR3 DNA reads TGTGCCAGCAGCTTGGTGACAGGGGCCCTGCAGTTCTTC. Protein: CASSLVTGALQFF. Based on the CDR3 plus reference TRBV5-5 and TRBJ2-1, the full variable domain is DAGVTQSPTHLIKTRGQQVTLRCSPISGHKSVSWYQQVLGQGPQFIFQYYEKEERGRGNFPDRFSARQFPNYSSELNVNALLLGDSALYLCASSLVTGALQFFGPGTRLTVL.